The TCR beta chain under discussion was sequenced for a study of blood T cell repertoires in COVID-19. The overall study: The study drew acute and convalescent COVID-19 samples from the United States, Italy and Spain. From T cells, B-cell-depleted T cells, or PBMCs came the material, which was cDNA or gDNA.

The CDR3 has 15 amino acids. Germline CDR1 reads SGHAT; CDR2 reads FQNNGV. J lost 0 bases, V lost 4 bases, and 3 bases had no gene match. Method: immunoSEQ multiplex PCR; TCRdb's copy keeps in-frame clones and lacks some. The sample holds around 200,000 clones, roughly 90% seen once. This sequence originates from a man aged 18 to 35 with active or convalescent COVID-19. The J gene is TRBJ2-7, the V gene TRBV11-2; 10 positions match TRBD2. The sequenced sample was peripheral blood. CDR3 protein: CASSSSGGLSYEQYF. DNA for the CDR3: TGTGCCAGCAGCTCTAGCGGGGGCCTCTCCTACGAGCAGTACTTC.